This T cell receptor (beta chain) was profiled in a study of beta chain features in type 1 diabetes. Study results and caveats: In every one of the four CD4+ subsets, TCRB CDR3s were moderately but significantly shorter in Type 1 diabetes patients. More deletions and fewer insertions at VDJ junctions were found in patients with type 1 diabetes.

This clone was recorded a few times. The target antigen is unknown. Sequenced material consisted of expressed TCRB transcripts (all of the isolated RNA was reverse transcribed). Sequencing used immunoSEQ multiplex PCR; TCRdb keeps in-frame clones, though not all of them. The table lists approximately 250,000 clones, 16% of them singletons. This CDR3 contains 13 residues. Trimming left V 7 bases short and J 0 bases short, with 12 bases between. The germline gives CDR1 SQVTM, CDR2 ANQGSEA. Sequenced material: naive CD4+ T cells from blood. The TCR was taken from a young man with type 1 diabetes. The chain couples TRBV29-1 to TRBJ1-1; the D is unclear. CDR3 DNA sequence: TGCAGCGCCGAGGAATACTTGAACACTGAAGCTTTCTTT. Its protein product is CSAEEYLNTEAFF.